Listed below are T cell receptor beta chains from one sample, sequenced in a study of vaccination effects on CD4 cells after COVID-19. What these receptors recognize is not known. Method: immunoSEQ multiplex PCR; TCRdb's copy keeps in-frame clones and lacks some. The sample has 31,000 or so clones, 70% to 80% seen once. The sample consisted of CD4+ T cells from PBMCs cultured without peptide, taken before COVID-19 vaccination. These TCRs come from a human donor who received a COVID-19 vaccine. Both conserved end residues are part of each CDR3. A D gene is named only where the DNA matches it firmly. The size field is filled for only some rows; it gives once, few, many or a size class.

j_gene: TRBJ2-2; v_gene: TRBV3-1/TRBV3-2; d_gene: NA; abundance: NA; CDR3nt: TGTGCCAGCAGCCAAGGCGGGATGAACACCGGGGAGCTGTTTTTT; CDR3aa: CASSQGGMNTGELFF
j_gene: TRBJ2-7; v_gene: TRBV7-6; d_gene: NA; abundance: once; CDR3nt: TGTGCCAGCAGCTTAGCATTGTCAGGGAACTACGAGCAGTACTTC; CDR3aa: CASSLALSGNYEQYF
j_gene: TRBJ2-2; v_gene: TRBV4-1; d_gene: NA; abundance: few; CDR3nt: TGCGCCAGCAAGGCGGGACAGCGCCTAAACACCGGGGAGCTGTTTTTT; CDR3aa: CASKAGQRLNTGELFF
j_gene: TRBJ1-1; v_gene: TRBV10-1; d_gene: NA; abundance: NA; CDR3nt: TGCGCCAGCAGGGTCAGGGCGAACACTGAAGCTTTCTTT; CDR3aa: CASRVRANTEAFF
j_gene: TRBJ2-6; v_gene: TRBV5-1; d_gene: NA; abundance: NA; CDR3nt: TGCGCCAGCAGCTTGGCGGAGGCCCGTGGGGCCAACGTCCTGACTTTC; CDR3aa: CASSLAEARGANVLTF
j_gene: TRBJ1-1; v_gene: TRBV3-1/TRBV3-2; d_gene: NA; abundance: few; CDR3nt: TGTGCCAGCAGGCCGATGAACACTGAAGCTTTCTTT; CDR3aa: CASRPMNTEAFF
j_gene: TRBJ1-2; v_gene: TRBV21-1; d_gene: NA; abundance: NA; CDR3nt: TGTGCCAGCAGATTAGAGGGGAAAATAACGGGACAGGACAGGGGGCCTCGAGGTGGCTACACCTTC; CDR3aa: CASRLEGKITGQDRGPRGGYTF
j_gene: TRBJ2-7; v_gene: TRBV7-9; d_gene: NA; abundance: few; CDR3nt: TGTGCCAGCAGCTTGATGACCCAAATAGATAGGTACTTC; CDR3aa: CASSLMTQIDRYF
j_gene: TRBJ1-6; v_gene: TRBV2; d_gene: TRBD1; abundance: once; CDR3nt: TGTGCCACAAGACAGGGCCCATATCCAAATTCACCCCTCCACTTT; CDR3aa: CATRQGPYPNSPLHF
j_gene: TRBJ2-1; v_gene: TRBV19; d_gene: TRBD2; abundance: NA; CDR3nt: TGTGCCAGTAGTTCAACCGGGACTAGCGGGGCAAGCTCCTACAATGAGCAGTTCTTC; CDR3aa: CASSSTGTSGASSYNEQFF
j_gene: TRBJ2-3; v_gene: TRBV10-1; d_gene: TRBD2; abundance: NA; CDR3nt: TGCGCCAGCAGTATAGCGGGAGGGACAGATACGCAGTATTTT; CDR3aa: CASSIAGGTDTQYF
j_gene: TRBJ2-7; v_gene: TRBV9; d_gene: NA; abundance: once; CDR3nt: TGTGCCAGCAGCGTAGAAGTATCCTACGAGCAGTACTTC; CDR3aa: CASSVEVSYEQYF
j_gene: TRBJ2-6; v_gene: TRBV5-1; d_gene: NA; abundance: NA; CDR3nt: TGCGCCAGCAGCTATAGCTCTGGGGCCAACGTCCTGACTTTC; CDR3aa: CASSYSSGANVLTF
j_gene: TRBJ2-5; v_gene: TRBV9; d_gene: NA; abundance: NA; CDR3nt: TGTGCCAGCAGCGTAACCGGGGCCCAAGAGACCCAGTACTTC; CDR3aa: CASSVTGAQETQYF
j_gene: TRBJ2-7; v_gene: TRBV30; d_gene: NA; abundance: NA; CDR3nt: TGTGCCTGGGGGGGGGCGGGCACCTACGAGCAGTACTTC; CDR3aa: CAWGGAGTYEQYF
j_gene: TRBJ1-5; v_gene: TRBV5-1; d_gene: NA; abundance: NA; CDR3nt: TGCGCCAGCAGCTTGGTTGCTGATCAGCCCCAGCATTTT; CDR3aa: CASSLVADQPQHF
j_gene: TRBJ1-1; v_gene: TRBV5-1; d_gene: NA; abundance: NA; CDR3nt: TGCGCCAGCAGCTCGCTAACCGGGACGGCGAACACTGAAGCTTTCTTT; CDR3aa: CASSSLTGTANTEAFF
j_gene: TRBJ2-7; v_gene: TRBV18; d_gene: TRBD2; abundance: NA; CDR3nt: TGTGCCAGCTCACCAGGGACTAGCTCCGAGCAGTACTTC; CDR3aa: CASSPGTSSEQYF
j_gene: TRBJ2-5; v_gene: TRBV4-1; d_gene: NA; abundance: once; CDR3nt: TGCGCCAGCAGCCAAGTGTTTTCCCAAGAGACCCAGTACTTC; CDR3aa: CASSQVFSQETQYF
j_gene: TRBJ2-1; v_gene: TRBV5-1; d_gene: NA; abundance: NA; CDR3nt: TGCGCCAGCAGATTGAGCAGGGACAATGAGCAGTTCTTC; CDR3aa: CASRLSRDNEQFF
j_gene: TRBJ1-4; v_gene: TRBV3-1/TRBV3-2; d_gene: TRBD1; abundance: NA; CDR3nt: TGTGCCAGCGGAAACCTAGACAGGGGTAAACTGTTTTTT; CDR3aa: CASGNLDRGKLFF
j_gene: TRBJ1-1; v_gene: TRBV4-1; d_gene: NA; abundance: NA; CDR3nt: TGCGCCAGCAGCCAAGCCGGGACCTGGGGCCTGAACACTGAAGCTTTCTTT; CDR3aa: CASSQAGTWGLNTEAFF
j_gene: TRBJ2-3; v_gene: TRBV3-1/TRBV3-2; d_gene: NA; abundance: NA; CDR3nt: TGTGCCAGCAGCCATGCATCGGGCACAGATACGCAGTATTTT; CDR3aa: CASSHASGTDTQYF
j_gene: TRBJ2-7; v_gene: TRBV4-1; d_gene: NA; abundance: few; CDR3nt: TGCGCCAGCAGCCAAGTATTCGGTCAACGATCTCTACACGAGCAGTACTTC; CDR3aa: CASSQVFGQRSLHEQYF
j_gene: TRBJ2-3; v_gene: TRBV6-5; d_gene: NA; abundance: NA; CDR3nt: TGTGCCAGCAGTCCAAATGCAGATACGCAGTATTTT; CDR3aa: CASSPNADTQYF
j_gene: TRBJ2-7; v_gene: TRBV7-9; d_gene: TRBD1; abundance: NA; CDR3nt: TGTGCCAGCAGCTCCCCGACAGGGATTCGTCAGGAGCAGTACTTC; CDR3aa: CASSSPTGIRQEQYF
j_gene: TRBJ1-6; v_gene: TRBV19; d_gene: NA; abundance: few; CDR3nt: TGTGCCAGCAGGCCACAGGCCGGGTCACCAGACCCCCTCCACTTT; CDR3aa: CASRPQAGSPDPLHF
j_gene: TRBJ2-1; v_gene: TRBV20-1; d_gene: NA; abundance: NA; CDR3nt: TGCAGTGCCCCGGACTACAATGAGCAGTTCTTC; CDR3aa: CSAPDYNEQFF
j_gene: TRBJ2-1; v_gene: TRBV6-5; d_gene: TRBD2; abundance: NA; CDR3nt: TGTGCCAGCAGGAGGAGCGGGGGCCGCTACAATGAGCAGTTCTTC; CDR3aa: CASRRSGGRYNEQFF